These 17 T cell receptor beta chains came from one sample sequenced in a study of technical replicates of blood from a few donors (dated by TCRdb to the late 2010s). Libraries came from the immunoSEQ multiplex PCR assay. TCRdb obtained this table from immuneACCESS and retained in-frame rearrangements with V and J assigned. These tables miss some clones; where compared with another copy, unresolved V genes account for less than half of the shortfall, and the remainder is unexplained. A total of tens of thousands of clones appear in this sample, around 89% of them only once. Approximately 0.42% of the sample belongs to the ten largest clones. What was sequenced was T cells isolated from PBMCs. The receptors here all came from a human donor in good health.

Concerning this clone: The junction departs from germline at one end; a sequencing error may be responsible. The rearrangement joins TRBV2 to TRBJ1-3; maybe TRBD1 (6 bases). The CDR3 length is 16 residues. Germline V gene sequence: CDR1 SNHLY, CDR2 FYNNEI. In DNA, the CDR3 is TGTGCCAGCAGCGAAGGGGGGGTGTTCTCTGGAAACACCATATATTTT. Translation: CASSEGGVFSGNTIYF.

The V and J genes are TRBV19 and TRBJ2-5; the D gene is possibly TRBD1 (5 bases). Germline V CDR1 and CDR2: LNHDA, SQIVND (reference sequence). With 6 bases removed from V and 4 bases from J, the gap between germline ends came to 15 bases. The CDR3 is 14 residues long. CDR3 DNA sequence: TGTGCCAGTAGCCCACAGTGGGGCCTAGAGACCCAGTACTTC. Translation: CASSPQWGLETQYF. Combining the CDR3 with reference TRBV19 and TRBJ2-5 gives the whole variable domain DGGITQSPKYLFRKEGQNVTLSCEQNLNHDAMYWYRQDPGQGLRLIYYSQIVNDFQKGDIAEGYSVSREKKESFPLTVTSAQKNPTAFYLCASSPQWGLETQYFGPGTRLLVL.

Comments on this clone: Sequence at one end of the junction differs from germline and may be a read error. The J gene is TRBJ2-7, the V gene TRBV14; 11 bases are a match to TRBD1. Germline V gene lookup returns CDR1 SGHDN and CDR2 FVKESK. The CDR3 is 14 amino acids. The CDR3 DNA reads TGTGCCAGCAACCAAGGGGGACAGGGGGTGGAGCAGTACTTC. This translates into CASNQGGQGVEQYF.

This chain links TRBV5-1 with TRBJ2-3, with 9 bases that match TRBD1. Germline loops: CDR1 SGHRS, CDR2 YFSETQ. The CDR3 consists of 17 residues. J lost 2 bases, V lost 4 bases, and 11 bases had no gene match. This chain's CDR3 is CASSENPGQGATDTQYF. CDR3 DNA sequence: TGCGCCAGCAGCGAAAATCCGGGACAGGGAGCCACAGATACGCAGTATTTT.

The chain carries TRBV9 and TRBJ2-7; maybe TRBD1 (6 bases). The CDR3 has 15 amino acids. Per germline, CDR1 SGDLS and CDR2 YYNGEE. Trimming removed 4 bases from V and 4 bases from J, with 18 bases in between. CDR3 sequence (DNA): TGTGCCAGCAGCTACACTCCCAGGGGTAGTTACGAGCAGTACTTC. It yields the protein CASSYTPRGSYEQYF. The full variable domain, rest sourced from reference TRBV9 and TRBJ2-7, is DSGVTQTPKHLITATGQRVTLRCSPRSGDLSVYWYQQSLDQGLQFLIQYYNGEERAKGNILERFSAQQFPDLHSELNLSSLELGDSALYFCASSYTPRGSYEQYFGPGTRLTVT.

The chain carries TRBV19 and TRBJ1-1; TRBD1 matches 7 bases. CDR3 length: 15 amino acids. V lost 5 bases to trimming and J lost 0 bases; unmatched junction nucleotides: 6. Germline CDR1 and CDR2: LNHDA and SQIVND (reference sequence). The CDR3: CASSPNRGLNTEAFF. CDR3 DNA: TGTGCCAGTAGTCCTAACAGGGGACTGAACACTGAAGCTTTCTTT.

This chain links TRBV7-9 with TRBJ1-4; TRBD1 matches 11 bases. From germline, CDR1 is SEHNR and CDR2 FQNEAQ (reference sequence). The CDR3 contains 16 residues. After removal of 4 bases from V and 5 bases from J, the junction contained 6 bases not matched to a gene. In DNA form, the CDR3 reads TGTGCCAGCAGCTCCGGGACAGGGGGTATCAATGAAAAACTGTTTTTT. It yields the protein CASSSGTGGINEKLFF.

The CDR3 sequence is CAISASAGTGKTEAFF. CDR3 DNA: TGTGCCATCAGTGCCTCTGCCGGGACAGGGAAAACTGAAGCTTTCTTT. V and J are TRBV10-3 and TRBJ1-1; TRBD1 matches 9 bases. Germline V lookup: CDR1 ENHRY, CDR2 SYGVKD. There are 16 residues in the CDR3. J gave up 5 bases and V 4 bases, and 11 bases lay outside the gene matches.

The chain couples TRBV11-3 to TRBJ2-5; possibly TRBD2 for D (5 bases). Looked up from germline, CDR1 is SGHNT and CDR2 is YENEEA. V was cut by 2 bases and J by 2 bases, with 12 bases left in between. The CDR3 spans 15 residues. CDR3 sequence: CASSLRLRAQETQYF. DNA of the CDR3: TGTGCCAGCAGCTTACGTTTGAGGGCGCAAGAGACCCAGTACTTC.

The V gene is TRBV19, the J gene TRBJ1-2, with 8 positions matching TRBD1. The trim removed 5 bases at V and 0 bases at J, leaving 8 bases unmatched. This CDR3 is 16 amino acids long. The V gene's germline CDR1 is LNHDA and CDR2 SQIVND (reference sequence). The CDR3 here is CASSDERQGSNYGYTF. DNA for the CDR3: TGTGCCAGTAGTGACGAAAGACAGGGGTCTAACTATGGCTACACCTTC.

The chain uses TRBV6-1 and TRBJ1-1; tentatively, D is TRBD1 (5 bases). This CDR3 comprises 18 residues. The V end was cut by 4 bases, the J end by 3 bases, with 24 bases between. CDR1 is MNHNS and CDR2 is SASEGT in the germline V gene. The CDR3 DNA is TGTGCCAGCAGTGGACCCGGGGGACCGCGTAATTTGGACACTGAAGCTTTCTTT. Amino acid sequence: CASSGPGGPRNLDTEAFF.

In nucleotides, the CDR3 is TGTGCCAGCAGTGAGGAGGGCGGGAGGGCCTCAGATACGCAGTATTTT. Translating gives CASSEEGGRASDTQYF. The rearrangement links TRBV6-1 to TRBJ2-3; 9 nucleotides line up with TRBD2. This CDR3 spans 16 amino acids. Looked up from germline, CDR1 is MNHNS and CDR2 is SASEGT. V gave up 3 bases and J gave up 4 bases; unmatched junction bases: 8.

J is TRBJ1-4 and V is TRBV11-2; D ambiguous. The germline V and J ends were trimmed by 1 base and 7 bases, with 10 bases remaining between them. The germline CDR1 and CDR2 sequences are SGHAT and FQNNGV. This CDR3 region has 14 residues. CDR3 DNA: TGTGCCAGCAGCTTAGGCCAGTCTGTTGAAAAACTGTTTTTT. Residues: CASSLGQSVEKLFF.

The chain couples TRBV7-6 to TRBJ2-7, with a weak D call TRBD2 (6 bases). CDR1 and CDR2 from the germline V gene are SGHVS and FNYEAQ. There are 16 residues in the CDR3. The V end lost 1 base, the J end lost 7 bases, and 20 bases lay between the germline ends. Here the CDR3 reads CASSLGEQVGTGEQYF. Here the CDR3 DNA reads TGTGCCAGCAGCTTAGGCGAACAGGTAGGGACTGGAGAGCAGTACTTC.

The chain joins TRBV5-4 to TRBJ2-3, with 9 bases matching TRBD2. Germline values: CDR1 SGHNT, CDR2 YYREEE (reference sequence). The trim removed 0 bases at V and 4 bases at J, leaving 6 bases unmatched. CDR3 size: 16 residues. The CDR3 is CASSLGAGGAADTQYF. The CDR3 coding sequence is TGTGCCAGCAGCTTGGGAGCGGGGGGCGCGGCAGATACGCAGTATTTT.

This chain joins TRBV27 and TRBJ2-7, with TRBD1 matching over 11 bases. The CDR3 sequence is 12 residues long. J gave up 3 bases and V 9 bases, and 1 base lay outside the gene matches. Germline V gene sequence: CDR1 MNHEY, CDR2 SMNVEV (reference sequence). CDR3 sequence reads: CASGTGGYEQYF. The CDR3 bases are TGTGCCAGTGGGACAGGGGGCTACGAGCAGTACTTC.

This clone occurred a few times. The chain is built from TRBV12-5 and TRBJ2-7; D remains unclear. The CDR3 sequence is 11 residues long. Germline CDR1 LGHNT, CDR2 FRNRAP. V lost 3 bases, J lost 4 bases, and 4 bases lay in between. The CDR3 reads CASGFPYEQYF. CDR3 DNA sequence: TGTGCTAGTGGTTTTCCTTACGAGCAGTACTTC.